This is a list of T cell receptor beta chains from one sample in a study of tissue T cells after allogeneic stem cell transplantation. Sequenced by immunoSEQ multiplex PCR; TCRdb stores in-frame clones only, minus some. The sample has about 9,700 clones, roughly two thirds seen once. Specimen: tissue from the ileum, collected at autopsy. The source is a woman aged 18 to 55 with breast cancer. The CDR3 runs from the conserved cysteine through the conserved F or W. D genes are given only for firm matches. Expanded clones are given a class, and other clones once, few, many or no size at all.

j_call v_call d_call clone_size cdr3_aa cdr3_nt
TRBJ1-2 TRBV4-3 TRBD1 - CASSQGGGTAGYGYTF TGCGCCAGCAGCCAAGGGGGCGGGACAGCTGGCTATGGCTACACCTTC
TRBJ1-6 TRBV4-2 - - CASSFPRFGASYNSPLHF TGTGCCAGCAGCTTCCCCCGGTTTGGTGCTTCCTATAATTCACCCCTCCACTTT
TRBJ1-5 TRBV30 - - CAWSDKGLRQPQHF TGTGCCTGGAGTGACAAGGGGCTTAGACAGCCCCAGCATTTT
TRBJ1-4 TRBV29-1 - - CSVTGGTTNEKLFF TGCAGCGTAACGGGAGGGACAACTAATGAAAAACTGTTTTTT
TRBJ2-3 TRBV7-3 TRBD2 few CASSLASGEDTQYF TGTGCCAGCAGCTTGGCTAGCGGAGAAGATACGCAGTATTTT
TRBJ1-1 TRBV11-2 - - CASSREGGTDIPPSTEAFF TGTGCCAGCAGTCGAGAGGGAGGCACAGATATCCCCCCCTCCACTGAAGCTTTCTTT
TRBJ2-2 TRBV12-5 - - CASGLGPLMNTGELFF TGTGCTAGTGGTTTGGGGCCTTTAATGAACACCGGGGAGCTGTTTTTT
TRBJ1-1 TRBV5-5 - - CASSFPGANTEAFF TGTGCCAGCAGCTTCCCGGGAGCGAACACTGAAGCTTTCTTT
TRBJ1-5 TRBV11-2 - - CASSLGDRYSNQPQHF TGTGCCAGCAGCTTAGGGGACCGATATAGCAATCAGCCCCAGCATTTT
TRBJ2-2 TRBV5-1 - - CASSFTSRVDTGELFF TGCGCCAGCAGCTTTACTAGTCGGGTGGACACCGGGGAGCTGTTTTTT
TRBJ1-5 TRBV7-8 - - CASSPHSQPQHF TGTGCCAGCAGCCCTCACAGTCAGCCCCAGCATTTT
TRBJ2-4 TRBV18 TRBD2 few CASSPFVTSGRDKNIQYF TGTGCCAGCTCACCATTCGTAACTAGCGGGAGGGACAAAAACATTCAGTACTTC
TRBJ1-2 TRBV28 TRBD1 - CGTGPYGYTF TGTGGGACAGGCCCCTATGGCTACACCTTC
TRBJ1-6 TRBV7-2 - few CASSLGTFYNSPLHF TGTGCCAGCAGCCTCGGGACTTTCTATAATTCACCCCTCCACTTT
TRBJ2-1 TRBV3-1/TRBV3-2 TRBD2 - CASSQGASGNNEQFF TGTGCCAGCAGCCAAGGGGCTAGCGGAAACAATGAGCAGTTCTTC
TRBJ2-7 TRBV3-1/TRBV3-2 - - CASSQDKGGEQYF TGTGCCAGCAGCCAAGATAAAGGGGGGGAGCAGTACTTC
TRBJ2-1 TRBV28 TRBD2 - CASTLSNEREYMREFF TGTGCCAGTACCCTGTCAAATGAGCGGGAGTACATGAGAGAGTTCTTC
TRBJ2-5 TRBV7-2 TRBD1 - CASSAGTALQETQYF TGTGCCAGCAGCGCCGGGACAGCTCTACAAGAGACCCAGTACTTC
TRBJ2-7 TRBV3-1/TRBV3-2 TRBD1 - CASSSSARDRRVQYF TGTGCCAGCAGCTCATCTGCCCGGGACAGAAGGGTGCAGTACTTC
TRBJ1-5 TRBV28 - - CASSWIYQPQHF TGTGCCAGCAGTTGGATTTATCAGCCCCAGCATTTT
TRBJ1-4 TRBV5-1 - few CASSLGVTNEKLFF TGCGCCAGCAGCTTGGGTGTTACTAATGAAAAACTGTTTTTT
TRBJ2-3 TRBV3-1/TRBV3-2 - - CASSQDIRWTDTQYF TGTGCCAGCAGCCAAGATATTAGGTGGACAGATACGCAGTATTTT
TRBJ1-2 TRBV5-6 - few CASSSPTGNGYTF TGTGCCAGCAGCTCACCTACAGGGAATGGCTACACCTTC
TRBJ1-6 TRBV19 - - CASSPQNLGSPLHF TGTGCCAGTAGTCCACAGAATCTCGGTTCACCCCTCCACTTT
TRBJ2-5 TRBV19 - - CASTRAWANQETQYF TGTGCCAGTACCCGGGCGTGGGCGAACCAAGAGACCCAGTACTTC
TRBJ2-3 TRBV5-5 - - CASSLAPPDTQYF TGTGCCAGCAGCTTGGCCCCCCCAGATACGCAGTATTTT
TRBJ2-3 TRBV30 TRBD2 - CACGLEGPDTQYF TGTGCCTGCGGACTAGAGGGTCCAGATACGCAGTATTTT
TRBJ1-5 TRBV25-1 TRBD1 few CASSEGAGGSNQPQHF TGTGCCAGCAGTGAAGGGGCAGGGGGTAGCAATCAGCCCCAGCATTTT
TRBJ2-7 TRBV27 TRBD1 few CASSSRDRLYEQYF TGTGCCAGCAGTTCCCGGGACAGACTCTACGAGCAGTACTTC
TRBJ1-4 TRBV6-5 - - CASSYDATATNEKLFF TGTGCCAGCAGTTACGACGCGACAGCAACTAATGAAAAACTGTTTTTT
TRBJ2-3 TRBV18 - - CASPRDSTDTQYF TGTGCCAGCCCAAGGGATAGCACAGATACGCAGTATTTT
TRBJ2-5 TRBV5-4 - few CASSLPGKETQYF TGTGCCAGCAGCTTGCCGGGGAAAGAGACCCAGTACTTC
TRBJ2-3 TRBV7-9 - - CASIPEGRGADTQYF TGTGCCAGCATCCCGGAGGGGAGAGGGGCAGATACGCAGTATTTT
TRBJ2-7 TRBV9 TRBD2 - CASSVGSGNLYEQYF TGTGCCAGCAGCGTAGGTAGCGGGAATCTGTACGAGCAGTACTTC
TRBJ1-1 TRBV2 TRBD1 - CASSEEGQGNTEAFF TGTGCCAGCAGTGAAGAGGGACAGGGGAACACTGAAGCTTTCTTT
TRBJ1-2 TRBV14 - - CASSQVEGPIGYTF TGTGCCAGCAGCCAAGTGGAAGGCCCTATCGGCTACACCTTC
TRBJ2-5 TRBV11-2 - - CASSRNDF TGTGCCAGCAGCCGCAACGACTTC
TRBJ2-1 TRBV15 - - CATSKSKTWGDNEQFF TGTGCCACCAGCAAATCCAAGACTTGGGGTGACAATGAGCAGTTCTTC
TRBJ1-6 TRBV7-2 - - CASSLLGGTEWNSPLHF TGTGCCAGCAGCTTACTAGGGGGAACAGAGTGGAATTCACCCCTCCACTTT
TRBJ2-5 TRBV2 - - CASSEEGGETQYF TGTGCCAGCAGTGAAGAAGGCGGGGAGACCCAGTACTTC
TRBJ1-4 TRBV27 - - CASSLTGPLPGEKLFF TGTGCCAGCAGTTTAACCGGACCCTTGCCGGGTGAAAAACTGTTTTTT
TRBJ1-5 TRBV28 TRBD1 - CASSLTGRARPQHF TGTGCCAGCAGTTTGACAGGGAGGGCTCGGCCCCAGCATTTT
TRBJ1-4 TRBV3-1/TRBV3-2 TRBD1 - CASSHWDRINEKLFF TGTGCCAGCAGCCATTGGGACAGGATTAATGAAAAACTGTTTTTT
TRBJ2-7 TRBV30 - once CAWEKDSSKNEQYF TGTGCCTGGGAAAAGGACAGCTCGAAGAACGAGCAGTACTTC
TRBJ1-3 TRBV18 TRBD1 few CASSPQTGENTIYF TGTGCCAGCTCACCTCAAACAGGGGAGAACACCATATATTTT
TRBJ1-1 TRBV5-1 TRBD1 - CASGETGELTEAFF TGCGCCAGCGGGGAGACAGGGGAACTGACTGAAGCTTTCTTT
TRBJ2-2 TRBV9 - - CASSVDGAGELFF TGTGCCAGCAGCGTAGACGGAGCCGGGGAGCTGTTTTTT
TRBJ1-6 TRBV7-2 TRBD1 - CASSPQGSSYNSPLHF TGTGCCAGCAGCCCACAGGGGAGCTCCTATAATTCACCCCTCCACTTT
TRBJ1-1 TRBV30 TRBD1 - CAWNEGQLNTEAFF TGTGCCTGGAATGAGGGACAGCTGAACACTGAAGCTTTCTTT
TRBJ2-5 TRBV7-2 TRBD1 - CASSLDRGETQYF TGTGCCAGCAGCTTAGACAGGGGAGAGACCCAGTACTTC
TRBJ2-1 TRBV14 - medium-sized CASSQALYNEQFF TGTGCCAGCAGCCAGGCCCTATATAATGAGCAGTTCTTC
TRBJ2-1 TRBV4-1 - - CASSQDPAYNEQFF TGCGCCAGCAGCCAAGATCCTGCTTACAATGAGCAGTTCTTC
TRBJ2-1 TRBV3-1/TRBV3-2 - - CASSQGSVVDEQFF TGTGCCAGCAGCCAGGGTAGCGTAGTCGATGAGCAGTTCTTC
TRBJ2-7 TRBV7-8 TRBD1 few CASSFTTGDYEQYF TGTGCCAGCAGCTTTACGACAGGGGACTACGAGCAGTACTTC